The 7 T cell receptor beta chains below come from one sample, sequenced in a study of cytomegalovirus exposure and HLA in healthy donors. The PCR contained 60 Vbeta and 13 Jbeta primers. Here immunoSEQ multiplex PCR was the method, and the copy in TCRdb shows in-frame clones only, minus some. The sample has 170,000 or so clones; 80% are singletons. The sample comprised PBMCs. These receptors were obtained from a male donor in good health and CMV-seropositive.

The rearrangement links TRBV9 to TRBJ1-4; TRBD1 matches 8 bases. This CDR3 has 16 residues. The V gene end was trimmed by 0 bases and the J gene end by 7 bases; junction bases not matched to a gene: 8. Germline CDR1 is SGDLS and CDR2 is YYNGEE. The CDR3 spells CASSVDPTGEAEKLFF. CDR3 coding DNA: TGTGCCAGCAGCGTAGACCCGACAGGGGAGGCTGAAAAACTGTTTTTT.

The rearrangement links TRBV18 to TRBJ1-1, with no clear D. Germline V CDR1 and CDR2: KGHSH, LQKENI. The V end lost 4 bases, the J end lost 3 bases, and 9 bases lay between the germline ends. The CDR3 is 13 amino acids. The CDR3 loop is CASSLRSHTEAFF. CDR3 DNA: TGTGCCAGCTCACTACGGAGCCACACTGAAGCTTTCTTT.

This chain connects TRBV18 to TRBJ1-2; 10 bases agree with TRBD1. The germline gives CDR1 KGHSH, CDR2 LQKENI. The CDR3 covers 17 residues. With V trimmed by 0 bases and J by 6 bases, 10 bases remained unmatched. The CDR3 reads CASSPPASRQGANGYTF. Here the CDR3 DNA reads TGTGCCAGCTCACCACCGGCGAGCAGACAGGGGGCCAATGGCTACACCTTC. Full variable domain (missing parts from reference TRBV18 and TRBJ1-2): NAGVMQNPRHLVRRRGQEARLRCSPMKGHSHVYWYRQLPEEGLKFMVYLQKENIIDESGMPKERFSAEFPKEGPSILRIQQVVRGDSAAYFCASSPPASRQGANGYTFGSGTRLTVV.

The chain recombines TRBV21-1 with TRBJ2-5; the DNA was not compared with TRBD1, the D call given in the table. The DNA end is more similar to TRBJ2-7, so the J call may be wrong. TRBV21-1 is given as a pseudogene. The CDR3 is made up of 18 amino acids. The CDR3 is CASSKGPLGQGAFDEQYF. The DNA for the CDR3 is TGTGCCAGCAGCAAAGGCCCCCTGGGACAGGGGGCGTTTGACGAGCAGTACTTC.

The CDR3 is CASRPGQGINTEAFF. The CDR3 DNA reads TGTGCCAGCAGACCGGGACAGGGTATAAACACTGAAGCTTTCTTT. This sequence joins TRBV2 and TRBJ1-1, with 9 bases that match TRBD1. The J segment lost 2 bases and the V segment lost 6 bases, leaving 7 bases of the junction unmatched. The V gene's germline CDR1 is SNHLY and CDR2 FYNNEI. This CDR3 region has 15 residues.

This rearrangement joins TRBV28 to TRBJ2-7, with 12 bases fitting TRBD2. V shed 5 bases, J shed 6 bases, and the junction held 20 bases outside the gene matches. Germline CDR1 is MDHEN and CDR2 is SYDVKM. The CDR3 spans 19 residues. CDR3 loop: CASSPLTASGRAVPSEQYF. In nucleotides, the CDR3 is TGTGCCAGCAGTCCCCTCACGGCTAGCGGGAGGGCCGTCCCCTCCGAGCAGTACTTC.

This chain links TRBV5-6 with TRBJ2-7; 9 nucleotides match TRBD1. The CDR3 is 15 residues long. Trimming removed 5 bases from V and 4 bases from J; junction bases left unmatched: 10. Germline V gene lookup returns CDR1 SGHDT and CDR2 YYEEEE. CDR3 residues: CASSQGGTGFYEQYF. The CDR3, as DNA: TGTGCCAGCAGTCAAGGCGGGACAGGGTTTTACGAGCAGTACTTC.